Included here is one T cell receptor beta chain sequence, with context. This CDR3 comprises 14 residues. Germline V gives CDR1 LGHDT, CDR2 YNNKEL (reference sequence). The ends were cut back, 5 bases at V and 3 bases at J, with 13 bases in the middle. This entry belongs to a study of blood T cell repertoires in COVID-19. Study context: Sites across the United States, Italy and Spain contributed samples from acute and convalescent COVID-19. T cells, B-cell-depleted T cells, or PBMCs provided the cDNA or gDNA that served as material.

Source study methods: Amplifying reference gene primers gave estimates of nucleated cell counts. The protocol was immunoSEQ multiplex PCR, while the TCRdb copy is restricted to in-frame clones and leaves out a portion. The D gene and trimming were derived from the DNA, and the V and J assignments and clone size from that table. The repertoire holds 200,000 to 250,000 clones, with about 80% as singletons. The sequencing input was peripheral blood. The gene calls are TRBV3-1 (or the pseudogene TRBV3-2) and TRBJ1-1; maybe TRBD1 (5 bases). This clonotype originated in a woman over 75 with acute or convalescent COVID-19. The DNA for the CDR3 is TGTGCCAGCAGCACTTCCGGGGGAGACACTGAAGCTTTCTTT. Encoded protein: CASSTSGGDTEAFF.